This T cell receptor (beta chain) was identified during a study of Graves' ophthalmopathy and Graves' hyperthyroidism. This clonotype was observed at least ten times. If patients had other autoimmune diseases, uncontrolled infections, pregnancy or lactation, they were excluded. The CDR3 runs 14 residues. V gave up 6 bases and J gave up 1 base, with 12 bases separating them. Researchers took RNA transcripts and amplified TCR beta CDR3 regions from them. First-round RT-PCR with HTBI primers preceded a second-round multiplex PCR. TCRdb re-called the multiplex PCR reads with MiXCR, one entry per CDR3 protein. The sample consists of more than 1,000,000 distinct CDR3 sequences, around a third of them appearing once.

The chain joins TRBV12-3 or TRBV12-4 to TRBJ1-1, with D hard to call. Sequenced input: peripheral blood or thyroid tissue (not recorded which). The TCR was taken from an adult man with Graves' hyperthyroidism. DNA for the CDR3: TGTGCCAGCAGGTACTTACTAAAGAACACTGAAGCTTTCTTT. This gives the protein CASRYLLKNTEAFF.